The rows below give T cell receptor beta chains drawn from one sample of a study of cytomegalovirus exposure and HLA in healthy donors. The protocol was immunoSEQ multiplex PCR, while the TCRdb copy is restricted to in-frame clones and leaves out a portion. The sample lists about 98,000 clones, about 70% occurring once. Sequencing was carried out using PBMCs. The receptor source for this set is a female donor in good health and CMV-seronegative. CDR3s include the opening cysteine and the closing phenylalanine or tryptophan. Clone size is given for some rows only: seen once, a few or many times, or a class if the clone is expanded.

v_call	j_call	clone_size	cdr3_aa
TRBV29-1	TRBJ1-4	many	CSAAFASSGGKLFF
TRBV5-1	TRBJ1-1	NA	CASSLLGGNTEAFF
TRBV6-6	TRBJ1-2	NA	CASKGPGESHGYTF
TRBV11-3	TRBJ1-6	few	CASSPREGEHSPLHF
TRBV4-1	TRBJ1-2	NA	CASSQVGAGGYTF
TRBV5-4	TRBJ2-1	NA	CASRTETGIDNEQFF
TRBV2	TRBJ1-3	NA	CASSPAGSAGNTIYF
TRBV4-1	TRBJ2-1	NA	CASSQTWLGHEQFF
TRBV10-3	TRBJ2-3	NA	CAISDYSGASTDTQYF
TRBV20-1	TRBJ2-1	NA	CSAPSGQFF
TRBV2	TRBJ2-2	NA	CASSGRLAGRVGELFF